This note documents a single T cell receptor (beta chain) sequence. Its antigen specificity is not known. Base-call qualities are not available, and no considerably larger clone is one nucleotide away. This record belongs to a study of CD4+ T cells in melanoma (dated by TCRdb to between 2021 and 2023). In terms of the full investigation: Neoantigen-specific CD4+ T cells in human melanoma were what the study investigated.

Library preparation employed the immunoSEQ multiplex PCR assay. TCRdb's version of the immuneACCESS table is confined to in-frame rearrangements and falls short of the full clone set. An unresolved V gene accounts for under half of the shortfall where checked; the remainder is of unknown origin. Here the sample has about 140,000 clones; 92% occur a single time. In total, the top ten clones hold approximately 1.5% of the sample. Donors were patients with melanoma. What the work shows at the level of the full study, not this receptor alone: Diverse differentiation states were reported to be shown by neoantigen-specific CD4+ T cells in melanoma. The report described a correlation between neoantigen-specific CD4+ T cells and the function of CD8+ T cells, macrophages and B cells.

Taken from cysteine to phenylalanine, the CDR3 has 20 residues. CDR3 DNA is the only sequence kept; it has 60 bases, read in frame from the first base. The germline V gene yields KGHSH for CDR1 and LQKENI for CDR2. The germline V and J ends show losses of 5 bases and 1 base respectively, and no gene match explains 14 bases of the junction. The chain is encoded by TRBV18 joined to TRBJ2-6; TRBD2 lines up with 10 middle nucleotides. This sequence was found in a human donor with melanoma. CDR3 reads: CASSAIGLAGGSSGANVLTF. Here is the DNA: TGTGCCAGCTCAGCGATTGGGTTAGCGGGGGGATCTTCTGGGGCCAACGTCCTGACTTTC.